Sequencing of this T cell receptor (beta chain) was carried out in a study of CD8 T cells in ankylosing spondylitis. The V gene's germline CDR1 is MNHNS and CDR2 SASEGT. The CDR3 is made up of 15 amino acids. J was trimmed by 0 bases and V by 6 bases; bases with no gene match: 7. Study results and caveats: Reports say disease-linked clones showed up significantly more in matched ankylosing spondylitis synovial fluid. One TCR beta motif, made up of under ten highly homologous variants, appeared characteristic of ankylosing spondylitis blood.

A few counts support this clonotype. Its antigen is undetermined. Using quantitative 5'-RACE with molecular barcodes, the authors made TCR beta libraries. TCRdb reanalysed the 5' RACE reads using MiXCR and keeps one entry per CDR3 protein. Among about 360,000 distinct CDR3 sequences listed, under 15% were seen once. Sequencing was carried out using blood, either unsorted or a sorted T cell fraction (not recorded which). This sequence originates from a male donor with ankylosing spondylitis or in good health (not recorded which). The J gene is TRBJ1-2, the V gene TRBV6-1; TRBD1 agrees at 7 bases. In DNA form, the CDR3 reads TGTGCCAGCAGCAGGACAGGACCAGCTAACTATGGCTACACCTTC. Translated, it gives CASSRTGPANYGYTF.